Each of the 23 T cell receptor beta chains below was sequenced from the same sample in a study of T cell responses to AZD1222 COVID-19 vaccine. Assay used: immunoSEQ multiplex PCR; TCRdb lists only in-frame clones, some missing. The sample records under 150,000 clones, 70% to 90% being singletons. The sample was peripheral blood, taken 28 days after the second AZD1222 dose. The receptor set was obtained from an adult who received the AZD1222 COVID-19 vaccine.

This sequence joins TRBV7-2 and TRBJ1-1, with D uncertain. Germline-derived CDR1 and CDR2 are SGHTA and FQGNSA. V shed 2 bases and J shed 3 bases, with 7 bases lying between them. CDR3 length: 13 amino acids. CDR3 coding DNA: TGTGCCAGCAGCTTATTGGTGGACACTGAAGCTTTCTTT. Protein: CASSLLVDTEAFF. The variable domain in full, with the rest retrieved from reference TRBV7-2 and TRBJ1-1, is GAGVSQSPSNKVTEKGKDVELRCDPISGHTALYWYRQSLGQGLEFLIYFQGNSAPDKSGLPSDRFSAERTGGSVSTLTIQRTQQEDSAVYLCASSLLVDTEAFFGQGTRLTVV.

The V and J genes are TRBV4-1 and TRBJ2-5; 9 positions agree with TRBD1. Germline V gene sequence: CDR1 MGHRA, CDR2 YSYEKL. CDR3 length: 15 residues. The J segment lost 3 bases and the V segment lost 6 bases, leaving 8 bases of the junction unmatched. The CDR3 region has the DNA TGCGCCAGCAGATGGACAGGGGTCGGGAAAGAGACCCAGTACTTC. Translated: CASRWTGVGKETQYF.

The CDR3 loop reads CASHGGPIGQNEKLFF. The DNA of the CDR3 is TGTGCCAGTCACGGGGGCCCCATCGGACAAAATGAAAAACTGTTTTTT. The J gene is TRBJ1-4, the V gene TRBV19; weak D call: TRBD1 (6 bases). Trimming cost V 8 bases and J 5 bases, with 21 bases left between them. This CDR3 is built from 16 residues. The germline V gene encodes CDR1 LNHDA and CDR2 SQIVND (reference sequence).

The chain is built from TRBV19 and TRBJ1-1; TRBD1 might be the D (6 bases). Germline CDR1 reads LNHDA; CDR2 reads SQIVND (reference sequence). Trimming took off 6 bases at V and 3 bases at J, with 11 bases between the two ends. The CDR3 is 13 amino acids. In DNA, the CDR3 is TGTGCCAGTAGCCAAGGGGGGTACACTGAAGCTTTCTTT. Protein: CASSQGGYTEAFF. The whole variable domain, remainder taken from reference TRBV19 and TRBJ1-1, is DGGITQSPKYLFRKEGQNVTLSCEQNLNHDAMYWYRQDPGQGLRLIYYSQIVNDFQKGDIAEGYSVSREKKESFPLTVTSAQKNPTAFYLCASSQGGYTEAFFGQGTRLTVV.

The genes are TRBV27 and TRBJ1-5; TRBD1 might be the D (6 bases). CDR3 length: 13 amino acids. Germline V gene lookup returns CDR1 MNHEY and CDR2 SMNVEV (reference sequence). Between the trimmed V and J ends, which lost 6 bases and 2 bases, there was a span of 8 bases. As DNA, the CDR3 is TGTGCCAGCAGCGGACAGCGCAATCAGCCCCAGCATTTT. Residues: CASSGQRNQPQHF.

This clone was recorded once. The chain has TRBV7-3 and TRBJ2-3; D is uncertain. Deletions cut 0 bases from V and 8 bases from J, with 9 bases between. Germline-derived CDR1 and CDR2 are SGHTA and FQGTGA. This CDR3 is 13 amino acids long. The chain's CDR3 is CASSLTETGTQYF. DNA for the CDR3: TGTGCCAGCAGCTTAACGGAAACCGGTACGCAGTATTTT.

This sequence joins TRBV18 and TRBJ1-3, with 9 bases matching TRBD1. V lost 4 bases and J lost 0; bases outside the gene matches: 4. The germline V gene encodes CDR1 KGHSH and CDR2 LQKENI. The CDR3 is 16 residues long. The CDR3 sequence: CASSQRTGDSGNTIYF. The CDR3, as DNA: TGTGCCAGCTCACAGAGGACAGGGGACTCTGGAAACACCATATATTTT.

This clone was observed a handful of times. J is TRBJ1-1 and V is TRBV18; TRBD1 aligns across 9 bases. Trimming removed 3 bases from V and 4 bases from J; junction bases left unmatched: 6. Germline V gives CDR1 KGHSH, CDR2 LQKENI. This CDR3 spans 15 amino acids. Here the CDR3 reads CASSPPGQGGTEAFF. CDR3 DNA: TGTGCCAGCTCACCCCCGGGACAGGGAGGCACTGAAGCTTTCTTT.

This chain links TRBV27 with TRBJ1-2, with D perhaps matching TRBD1 (5 bases). Germline V CDR1 and CDR2: MNHEY, SMNVEV (reference sequence). The ends were cut back, 2 bases at V and 3 bases at J, with 7 bases in the middle. The CDR3 runs 13 residues. The chain's CDR3 is CASSLSRDYGYTF. The CDR3 bases are TGTGCCAGCAGTTTAAGCAGGGACTATGGCTACACCTTC.

The CDR3 DNA is TGTGCCAGCAGCTTTGGCAATCAGCCCCAGCATTTT. It codes for CASSFGNQPQHF. V usage is TRBV5-6 and J usage is TRBJ1-5, with D hard to call. Germline V lookup: CDR1 SGHDT, CDR2 YYEEEE. V was shortened by 2 bases and J by 2 bases, with 2 bases between the two germline ends. The CDR3 consists of 12 residues.

The count of this clone is one. The V gene is TRBV7-8, the J gene TRBJ2-1; 12 positions match TRBD2. The J segment lost 8 bases and the V segment lost 4 bases, leaving 6 bases of the junction unmatched. Germline V CDR1 and CDR2: SGHVS, FQNEAQ. The CDR3 totals 15 residues. The CDR3 DNA reads TGTGCCAGCAGCTACCTAGCGGGGGGGCTGGATGAGCAGTTCTTC. It specifies CASSYLAGGLDEQFF. Full variable domain (remainder filled in from reference TRBV7-8 and TRBJ2-1): GAGVSQSPRYKVAKRGQDVALRCDPISGHVSLFWYQQALGQGPEFLTYFQNEAQLDKSGLPSDRFFAERPEGSVSTLKIQRTQQEDSAVYLCASSYLAGGLDEQFFGPGTRLTVL.

The chain employs TRBV30 and TRBJ1-5; D is ambiguous. This CDR3 region has 13 residues. Germline assignment: CDR1 GTSNPN and CDR2 SVGIG (reference sequence). Trimming pared 4 bases from V and 6 bases from J, leaving 13 bases between. CDR3 residues: CAWTHADCQPQHF. The CDR3 DNA reads TGTGCCTGGACCCACGCCGATTGTCAGCCCCAGCATTTT.

This rearrangement joins TRBV18 to TRBJ2-3; no definite D call. Germline loops: CDR1 KGHSH, CDR2 LQKENI. Trimming took off 2 bases at V and 1 base at J, with 1 base between the two ends. This CDR3 is built from 12 residues. The CDR3 spells CASSPGTDTQYF. The CDR3 DNA follows: TGTGCCAGCTCACCAGGCACAGATACGCAGTATTTT.

The V call is TRBV18, the J call TRBJ2-7; 10 bases are shared with TRBD1. Trimming at V came to 3 bases and at J to 3 bases, leaving 11 bases not matched to a gene. CDR1 is KGHSH and CDR2 is LQKENI in the germline V gene. The CDR3 consists of 17 residues. The CDR3 sequence is CASSPNSGTGELYEQYF. CDR3 DNA: TGTGCCAGCTCACCCAACTCCGGGACAGGGGAACTCTACGAGCAGTACTTC.

The rearrangement uses TRBV5-1 and TRBJ1-1, with D perhaps TRBD1 (6 bases). Per the germline V gene, CDR1 is SGHRS and CDR2 is YFSETQ. Trimming stripped 4 bases from V and 4 bases from J, with 11 bases between. The CDR3 contains 13 residues. This chain's CDR3 is CASSRPGVTEAFF. The DNA for the CDR3 is TGCGCCAGCAGCCGTCCAGGGGTCACTGAAGCTTTCTTT.

The rearrangement uses TRBV11-2 and TRBJ2-5, with 11 bases fitting TRBD2. Germline V lookup: CDR1 SGHAT, CDR2 FQNNGV. After removal of 3 bases from V and 6 bases from J, the junction contained 6 bases not matched to a gene. The CDR3 sequence is 15 residues long. The CDR3: CASSFSGGATQTQYF. CDR3 nucleotides: TGTGCCAGCAGCTTTAGCGGGGGGGCCACTCAGACCCAGTACTTC.

The chain carries TRBV28 and TRBJ1-6; 10 nucleotides match TRBD1. In germline, CDR1 is MDHEN, CDR2 SYDVKM. This CDR3 is 16 amino acids long. V was clipped by 6 bases and J by 4 bases; unmatched bases: 6. The CDR3 bases are TGTGCCAGCAGATCGACAGGGGGCTTATATAATTCACCCCTCCACTTT. This gives the protein CASRSTGGLYNSPLHF.

The V call is TRBV2, the J call TRBJ2-4; 8 positions agree with TRBD2. Germline CDR1 is SNHLY and CDR2 is FYNNEI. The ends lost 5 bases at V and 0 bases at J; junction bases unmatched: 6. CDR3 length: 16 amino acids. CDR3 bases: TGTGCCAGCAGTTCGCGGGGGGACTTAGCCAAAAACATTCAGTACTTC. Translation gives CASSSRGDLAKNIQYF.

This clone came up once. The chain's CDR3 is CASSSLYEQYF. In DNA, the CDR3 is TGTGCCAGCAGCTCACTTTACGAGCAGTACTTC. The chain is built from TRBV12-3 or TRBV12-4 and TRBJ2-7; D uncertain. The CDR3 spans 11 residues. V lost 6 bases to trimming and J lost 4 bases, with 7 bases between them.

The chain joins TRBV28 to TRBJ2-2; D is unresolved. The V and J ends lost 6 bases and 5 bases respectively, with 7 bases between them. Germline CDR1 MDHEN, CDR2 SYDVKM. The CDR3 is 12 amino acids. CDR3 DNA: TGTGCCAGCAGGGAGAGGACCGGGGAGCTGTTTTTT. Translated, it gives CASRERTGELFF.

This clone turned up a few times. V usage is TRBV7-3 and J usage is TRBJ2-2, with 7 positions matching TRBD1. V shed 4 bases and J 6 bases; nucleotides not matched to a gene: 5. CDR3 length equals 14 residues. In germline, CDR1 is SGHTA, CDR2 FQGTGA. The CDR3 is CASSYDRDAGELFF. The CDR3 DNA sequence: TGTGCCAGCAGCTACGACAGGGATGCCGGGGAGCTGTTTTTT.

This clone was observed many times. The chain carries TRBV27 and TRBJ1-5; TRBD1 is a possible D gene (5 bases). V lost 5 bases and J 0 bases, leaving 14 bases between the germline ends. This CDR3 comprises 16 residues. Germline CDR1 is MNHEY and CDR2 is SMNVEV (reference sequence). The CDR3, as DNA: TGTGCCAGCAGTCTTCGGACACCCTATAGCAATCAGCCCCAGCATTTT. Translation: CASSLRTPYSNQPQHF.

The V call is TRBV9, the J call TRBJ2-1, with 10 bases lining up with TRBD2. The CDR3 runs 17 residues. V lost 4 bases and J lost 2; bases outside the gene matches: 9. CDR1 SGDLS and CDR2 YYNGEE come from the germline V gene. The CDR3 is CASSPLSSGGPYNEQFF. CDR3 nucleotide sequence: TGTGCCAGCAGCCCCCTTTCTAGCGGGGGACCCTACAATGAGCAGTTCTTC.